This T cell receptor (beta chain) was captured in a study of shared clonotypes between healthy human individuals (dated by TCRdb to about 2020). Concerning the study at large: A couple of women and three men aged 18 to 49 years were included in the cohort. Per donor, three plates each were used for CD4 naive and CD4 memory, two for CD8 naive, and one for CD8 memory. Blood TCR repertoires of a handful of healthy adults were deeply sequenced to estimate repertoire size and the extent of clonotype sharing between individuals. Libraries were prepared and TCR repertoires were sequenced by different laboratories using diverse techniques, in order to increase sequencing depth and limit assay-specific biases. Leukapheresis yielded between about 0.85 and 10 billion PBMCs per donor.

Donors were healthy HIV-negative adults with no recently reported acute infections or vaccinations. All donors were Caucasian adults living in Nashville, Tennessee, USA. CD4+ T cells were enriched through magnetic negative selection, after which naive cells were positively selected on CD45RA and the remaining negative fraction served as the memory subset. Blood was obtained by leukapheresis, after which PBMCs were separated by Ficoll-Histopaque density gradient centrifugation and cryopreserved in liquid nitrogen vapor phase. Analytical flow cytometry was used to check the purity and quantity of every magnetically sorted T cell population. Each sorted fraction had its genomic DNA isolated and then quantified by UV absorbance on a Nanodrop 2000c. What the authors observed across the whole study: Only blood was sampled, and tissue TCR repertoires likely differ from those in blood. Approximately 5% of naive CD4, roughly 3.6% of naive CD8, 2.3% of memory CD4, and less than 0.45% of memory CD8 clonotypes were shared across a few donors. The small number of donors limited the genetic and exposure-history diversity represented. Estimated clonotype richness was generally larger for naive than for memory subsets. Clonotypes shared by all four sorted-subset donors showed higher generation probabilities than non-shared clonotypes. Based on pairwise subsampling, the degree of clonotype sharing among donors was expected to be affected by sequencing depth. Incomplete sequencing was indicated by rarefaction of sorted-subset datasets, despite the large sequencing depth.

Using the deep immunoSEQ assay, TCR CDR3 regions were amplified from genomic DNA by multiplex PCR. Extracted genomic DNA from each cell subset was distributed evenly across all wells of several immunoSEQ 96-well plates, and each plate was treated as a replicate. For sorted subsets, 200 to 250 ng genomic DNA, equal to 25,000 to 35,000 T cell genomes, was loaded into each replicate PCR. Purified libraries were measured with a Qubit 3.0 fluorometer, size-checked on a Bioanalyzer 2100, and measured again with the KAPA Library Quantification kit. Every immunoSEQ 96-well plate was sequenced on a dedicated single-read 150-cycle Illumina NextSeq 550 flow cell. The study's processing was this. Because only junctional sequences without quality scores were contained in the immunoSEQ output, filtering matching that applied to full-length reads could not be performed. Sequences were annotated with PyIR, a Python wrapper for IgBLAST v1.9, using IMGT germline references to assign V/J genes and CDR3. Reads were filtered out if the reads had weak V/J assignments (E-value above 1e-6), no CDR3, stop codons, out-of-frame junctions, or ambiguous translated residues. A V3J clonotype was defined by an identical inferred V gene, J gene, and CDR3 amino acid sequence. To compute the percentage overlap between repertoires, the number of shared unique clonotypes was divided by the size of the smaller repertoire. Three approaches were used to assess repertoire richness: RTK rarefaction, the Chao1 estimator, and Recon v2.1 estimates of unobserved clonotypes. For all TCRbeta clonotypes obtained by the gDNA method from a handful of donors, generation probabilities were computed with OLGA. The source is immuneACCESS, and TCRdb retained only in-frame sequences with V and J called. Part of the clones is not carried over; for the studies checked, unresolved V genes explain less than half of this, and the remainder is unexplained. The V and J calls and clone size are taken from that table; D and trimming were inferred from the DNA. The sample table shows hundreds of thousands of clones, and approximately 79% are seen once. The top ten clonotypes cover 1.7% of the sample.

A remark on this clone: Its antigen is not yet known. Qualities for individual bases were not recorded, and no much larger clone is one base off.

What was sequenced was memory CD4+ T cells sorted from blood. The cell subset or site tag for this specimen amounts to: CD45RA-negative fraction. The receptor comes from a woman in her twenties or thirties in good health.

CDR3 sequence: CASGKGILTHQQDTQYF. The DNA sequence is TGTGCCAGCGGCAAAGGGATACTTACCCACCAGCAGGATACGCAGTATTTT. The chain is encoded by TRBV7-9 joined to TRBJ2-3; no D gene can be assigned with confidence. Deletion took 8 bases off V and 6 bases off J, with a span of 27 bases between the germline ends. The CDR3 numbers 17 residues from cysteine through phenylalanine. Kept here is only the CDR3 DNA, which spans 51 bases and is read in frame from base 1. Taken from the germline V gene (reference sequence), the CDR1 and CDR2 loops are SEHNR and FQNEAQ. Reference TRBV7-9 and TRBJ2-3 proteins supply the regions before and after the CDR3; the full variable domain is: DTGVSQNPRHKITKRGQNVTFRCDPISEHNRLYWYRQTLGQGPEFLTYFQNEAQLEKSRLLSDRFSAERPKGSFSTLEIQRTEQGDSAMYLCASGKGILTHQQDTQYFGPGTRLTVL.